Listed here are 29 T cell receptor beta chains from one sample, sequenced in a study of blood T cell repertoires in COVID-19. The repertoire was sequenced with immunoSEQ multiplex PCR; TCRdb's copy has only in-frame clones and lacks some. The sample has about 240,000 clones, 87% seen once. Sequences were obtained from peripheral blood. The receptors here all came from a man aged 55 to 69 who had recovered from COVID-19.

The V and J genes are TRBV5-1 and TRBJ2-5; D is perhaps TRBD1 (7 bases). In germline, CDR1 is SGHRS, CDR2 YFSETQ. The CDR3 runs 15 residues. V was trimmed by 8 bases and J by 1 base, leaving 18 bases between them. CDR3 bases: TGCGCCAGTTCAGGGGGGTACAGGCTCCAAGAGACCCAGTACTTC. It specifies CASSGGYRLQETQYF. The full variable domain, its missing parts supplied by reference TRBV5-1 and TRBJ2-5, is KAGVTQTPRYLIKTRGQQVTLSCSPISGHRSVSWYQQTPGQGLQFLFEYFSETQRNKGNFPGRFSGRQFSNSRSEMNVSTLELGDSALYLCASSGGYRLQETQYFGPGTRLLVL.

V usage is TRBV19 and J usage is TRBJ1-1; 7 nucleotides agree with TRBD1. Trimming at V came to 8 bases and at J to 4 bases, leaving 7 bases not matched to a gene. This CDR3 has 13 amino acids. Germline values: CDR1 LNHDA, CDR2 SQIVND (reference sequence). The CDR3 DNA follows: TGTGCCAGTGGCCCTCAGGGGGGCACTGAAGCTTTCTTT. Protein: CASGPQGGTEAFF.

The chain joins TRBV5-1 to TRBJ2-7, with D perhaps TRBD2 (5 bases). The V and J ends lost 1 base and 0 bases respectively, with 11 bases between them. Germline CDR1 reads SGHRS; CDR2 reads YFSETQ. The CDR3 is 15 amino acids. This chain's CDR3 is CASSLTGLYSYEQYF. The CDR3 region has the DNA TGCGCCAGCAGCTTGACCGGACTGTACTCCTACGAGCAGTACTTC.

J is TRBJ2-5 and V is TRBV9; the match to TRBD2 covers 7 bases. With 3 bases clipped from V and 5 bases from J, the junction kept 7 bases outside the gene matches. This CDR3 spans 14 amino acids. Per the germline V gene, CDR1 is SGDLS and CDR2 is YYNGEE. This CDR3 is CASSAAGVRETQYF. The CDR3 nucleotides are TGTGCCAGCAGCGCGGCGGGGGTCCGTGAGACCCAGTACTTC.

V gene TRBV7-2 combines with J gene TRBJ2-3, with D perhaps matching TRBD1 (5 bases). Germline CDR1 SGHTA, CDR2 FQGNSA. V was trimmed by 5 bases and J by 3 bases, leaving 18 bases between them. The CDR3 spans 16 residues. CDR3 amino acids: CASSPWGRAPTDTQYF. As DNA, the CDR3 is TGTGCCAGCAGCCCGTGGGGCAGGGCTCCTACAGATACGCAGTATTTT.

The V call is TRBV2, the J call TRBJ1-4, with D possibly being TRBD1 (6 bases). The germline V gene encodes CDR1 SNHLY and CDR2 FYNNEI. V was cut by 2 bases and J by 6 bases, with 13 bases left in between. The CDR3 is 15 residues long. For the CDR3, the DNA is TGTGCCAGCAGTGAACCGGGGGCGGGGGATGAAAAACTGTTTTTT. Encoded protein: CASSEPGAGDEKLFF.

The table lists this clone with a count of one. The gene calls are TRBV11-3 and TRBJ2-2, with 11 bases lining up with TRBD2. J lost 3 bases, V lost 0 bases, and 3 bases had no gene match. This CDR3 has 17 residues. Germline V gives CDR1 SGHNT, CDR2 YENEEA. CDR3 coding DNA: TGTGCCAGCAGCTTAGAACTAGCGGGGGCCGACACCGGGGAGCTGTTTTTT. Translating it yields CASSLELAGADTGELFF.

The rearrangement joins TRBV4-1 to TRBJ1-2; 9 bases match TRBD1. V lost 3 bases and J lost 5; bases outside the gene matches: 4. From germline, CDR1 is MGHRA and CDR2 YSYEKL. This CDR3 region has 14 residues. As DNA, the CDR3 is TGCGCCAGCAGCCAGACAGGGGGGAATTATGGCTACACCTTC. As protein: CASSQTGGNYGYTF.

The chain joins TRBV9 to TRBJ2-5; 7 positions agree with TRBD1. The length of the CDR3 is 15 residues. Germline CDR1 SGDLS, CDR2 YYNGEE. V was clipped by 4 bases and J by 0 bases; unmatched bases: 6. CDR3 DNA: TGTGCCAGCAGCACCTCCGGGACAGACCAAGAGACCCAGTACTTC. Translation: CASSTSGTDQETQYF.

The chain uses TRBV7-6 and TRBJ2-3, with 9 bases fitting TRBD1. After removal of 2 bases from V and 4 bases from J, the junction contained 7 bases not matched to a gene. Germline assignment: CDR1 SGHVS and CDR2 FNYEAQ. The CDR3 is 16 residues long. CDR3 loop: CASSLFGQGSADTQYF. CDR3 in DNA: TGTGCCAGCAGCTTATTTGGACAGGGGAGCGCAGATACGCAGTATTTT.

The CDR3, as DNA: TGCGCCAGCAGCTCCCTTAGGGGAGATACGCAGTATTTT. This translates into CASSSLRGDTQYF. The rearrangement links TRBV5-1 to TRBJ2-3; possibly TRBD1 for D (5 bases). V lost 3 bases and J 5 bases, leaving 10 bases between the germline ends. Germline V CDR1 and CDR2: SGHRS, YFSETQ. This CDR3 region has 13 residues.

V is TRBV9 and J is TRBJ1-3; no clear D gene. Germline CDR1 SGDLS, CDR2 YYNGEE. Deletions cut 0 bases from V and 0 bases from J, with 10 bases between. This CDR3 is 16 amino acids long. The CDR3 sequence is CASSVGENFSGNTIYF. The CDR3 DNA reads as TGTGCCAGCAGCGTAGGTGAGAATTTCTCTGGAAACACCATATATTTT.

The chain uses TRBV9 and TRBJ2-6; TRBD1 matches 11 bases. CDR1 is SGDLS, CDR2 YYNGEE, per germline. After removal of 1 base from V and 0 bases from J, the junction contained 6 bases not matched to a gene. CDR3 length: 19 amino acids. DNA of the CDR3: TGTGCCAGCAGCGTATGGGACAGGGGGGTCCGCTCTGGGGCCAACGTCCTGACTTTC. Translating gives CASSVWDRGVRSGANVLTF.

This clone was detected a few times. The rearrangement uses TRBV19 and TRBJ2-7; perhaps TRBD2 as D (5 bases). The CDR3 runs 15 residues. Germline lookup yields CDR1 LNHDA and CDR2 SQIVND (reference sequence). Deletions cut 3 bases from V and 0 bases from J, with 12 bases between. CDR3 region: CASSIQRAASYEQYF. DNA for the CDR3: TGTGCCAGTAGTATCCAGAGGGCTGCCTCCTACGAGCAGTACTTC.

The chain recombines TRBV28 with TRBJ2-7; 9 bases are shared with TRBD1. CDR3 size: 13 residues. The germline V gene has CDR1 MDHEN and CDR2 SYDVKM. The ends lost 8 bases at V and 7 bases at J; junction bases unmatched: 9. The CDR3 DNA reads TGTGCCAGCGGGGACAGGGAGGGAATGGAGCAGTACTTC. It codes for CASGDREGMEQYF.

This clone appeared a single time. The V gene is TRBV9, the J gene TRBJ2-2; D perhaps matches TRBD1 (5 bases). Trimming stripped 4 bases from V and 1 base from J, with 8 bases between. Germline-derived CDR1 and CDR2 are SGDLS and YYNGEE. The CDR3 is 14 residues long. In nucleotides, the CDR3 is TGTGCCAGCAGCCCAGGACAGAACACCGGGGAGCTGTTTTTT. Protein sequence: CASSPGQNTGELFF.

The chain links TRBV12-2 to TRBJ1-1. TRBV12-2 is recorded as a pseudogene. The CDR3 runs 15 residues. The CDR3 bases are TGTGCAAGTCGCCGATGGGGGGTGAGGGGCACTGAAGCTTTCTTT. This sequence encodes CASRRWGVRGTEAFF.

The CDR3 loop reads CATSDLSPEAGATGELFF. As DNA, the CDR3 is TGTGCCACCAGTGATCTTTCCCCCGAAGCGGGGGCCACCGGGGAGCTGTTTTTT. The V and J genes are TRBV24-1 and TRBJ2-2; 8 nucleotides match TRBD2. CDR1 and CDR2 (germline): KGHDR, SFDVKD. The CDR3 totals 18 residues. Trimming removed 3 bases from V and 4 bases from J; junction bases left unmatched: 12.

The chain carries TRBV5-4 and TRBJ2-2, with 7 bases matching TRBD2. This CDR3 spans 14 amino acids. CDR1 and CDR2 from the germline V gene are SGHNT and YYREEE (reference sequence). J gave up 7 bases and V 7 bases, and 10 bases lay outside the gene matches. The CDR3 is CASGRGLKGGELFF. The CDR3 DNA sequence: TGTGCCAGCGGGAGGGGCCTTAAGGGCGGGGAGCTGTTTTTT.

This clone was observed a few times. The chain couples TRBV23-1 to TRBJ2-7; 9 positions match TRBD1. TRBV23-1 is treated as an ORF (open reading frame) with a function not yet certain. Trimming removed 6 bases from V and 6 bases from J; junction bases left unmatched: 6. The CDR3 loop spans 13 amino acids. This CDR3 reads CASSRQDRGEQYV. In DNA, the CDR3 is TGCGCCAGCAGCAGACAGGACAGGGGCGAGCAGTACGTC.

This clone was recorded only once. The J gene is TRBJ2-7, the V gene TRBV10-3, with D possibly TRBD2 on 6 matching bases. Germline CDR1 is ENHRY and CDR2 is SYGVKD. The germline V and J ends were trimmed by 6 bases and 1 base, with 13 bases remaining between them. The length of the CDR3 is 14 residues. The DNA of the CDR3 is TGTGCCATCAGCGAGGAGGGATTTTCCTACGAGCAGTACTTC. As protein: CAISEEGFSYEQYF.

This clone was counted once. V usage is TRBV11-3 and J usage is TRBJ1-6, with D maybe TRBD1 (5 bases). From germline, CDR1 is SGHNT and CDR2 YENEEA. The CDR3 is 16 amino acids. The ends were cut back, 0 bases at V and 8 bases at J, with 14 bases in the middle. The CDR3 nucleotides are TGTGCCAGCAGCTTAGACTGGAGGGGTTACCATTCACCCCTCCACTTT. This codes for CASSLDWRGYHSPLHF.

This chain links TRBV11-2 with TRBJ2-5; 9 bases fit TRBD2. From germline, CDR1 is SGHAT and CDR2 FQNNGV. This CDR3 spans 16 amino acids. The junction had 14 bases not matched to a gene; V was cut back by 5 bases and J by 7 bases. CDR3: CASSLALAGFQGTQYF. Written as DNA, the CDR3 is TGTGCCAGCAGCCTGGCGCTAGCGGGATTCCAGGGGACCCAGTACTTC. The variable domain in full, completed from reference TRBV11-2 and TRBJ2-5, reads EAGVAQSPRYKIIEKRQSVAFWCNPISGHATLYWYQQILGQGPKLLIQFQNNGVVDDSQLPKDRFSAERLKGVDSTLKIQPAKLEDSAVYLCASSLALAGFQGTQYFGPGTRLLVL.

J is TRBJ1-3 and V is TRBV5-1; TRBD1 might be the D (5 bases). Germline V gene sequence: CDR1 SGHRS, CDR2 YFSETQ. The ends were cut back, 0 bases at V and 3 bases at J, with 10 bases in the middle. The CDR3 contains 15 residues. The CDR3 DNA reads TGCGCCAGCAGCTTGGGGGGCTTTTATGGAAACACCATATATTTT. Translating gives CASSLGGFYGNTIYF.

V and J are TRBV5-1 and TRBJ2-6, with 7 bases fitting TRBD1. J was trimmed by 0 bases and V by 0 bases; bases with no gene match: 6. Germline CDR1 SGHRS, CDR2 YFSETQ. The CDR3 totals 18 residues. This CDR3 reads CASSLAAGGNSGANVLTF. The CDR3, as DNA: TGCGCCAGCAGCTTGGCCGCAGGGGGAAACTCTGGGGCCAACGTCCTGACTTTC. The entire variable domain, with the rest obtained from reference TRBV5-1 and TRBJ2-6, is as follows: KAGVTQTPRYLIKTRGQQVTLSCSPISGHRSVSWYQQTPGQGLQFLFEYFSETQRNKGNFPGRFSGRQFSNSRSEMNVSTLELGDSALYLCASSLAAGGNSGANVLTFGAGSRLTVL.

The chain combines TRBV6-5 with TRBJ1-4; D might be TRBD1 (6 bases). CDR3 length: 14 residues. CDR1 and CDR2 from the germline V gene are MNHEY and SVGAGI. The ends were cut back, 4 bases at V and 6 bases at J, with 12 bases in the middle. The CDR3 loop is CASSWDTGHEKLFF. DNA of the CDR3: TGTGCCAGCAGTTGGGACACTGGGCATGAAAAACTGTTTTTT.

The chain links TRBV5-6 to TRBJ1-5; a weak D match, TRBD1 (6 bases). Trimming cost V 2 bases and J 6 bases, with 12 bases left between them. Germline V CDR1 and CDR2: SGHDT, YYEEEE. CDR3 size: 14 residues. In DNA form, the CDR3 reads TGTGCCAGCAGCTTAACAGGGTACGTTCAGCCCCAGCATTTT. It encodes CASSLTGYVQPQHF.

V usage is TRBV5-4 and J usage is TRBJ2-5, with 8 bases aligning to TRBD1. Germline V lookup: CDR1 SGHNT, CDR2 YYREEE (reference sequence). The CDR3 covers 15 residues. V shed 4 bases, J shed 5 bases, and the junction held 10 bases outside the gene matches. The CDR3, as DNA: TGTGCCAGCAGCGGTGGACAGGGTATTGTCGAGACCCAGTACTTC. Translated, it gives CASSGGQGIVETQYF.

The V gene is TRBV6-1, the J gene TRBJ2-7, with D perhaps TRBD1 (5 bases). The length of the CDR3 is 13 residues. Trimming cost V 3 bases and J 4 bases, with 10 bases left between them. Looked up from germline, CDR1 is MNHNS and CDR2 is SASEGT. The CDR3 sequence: CASSDGRVYEQYF. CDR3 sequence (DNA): TGTGCCAGCAGTGACGGCAGGGTATACGAGCAGTACTTC.